This TCR beta chain was sequenced for a study of T-cell memory formation after mild COVID-19. Whole-study context: Among the donors, TCR clusters were largely specific to each donor.

On this clonotype: The antigen is unknown.

Study observations and caveats: Mostly located in CM and EM were contracting CD4+ clones, with contracting CD8+ clones located in EMRA. Later expanders leaned CD4+, whereas day 15 to 85 contracting clones were balanced CD4/CD8.

Using its own MiXCR run on the 5' RACE reads, TCRdb lists one record per CDR3 protein. The sample yields some 300,000 distinct CDR3 sequences, 15% to 20% seen once. Sequences were obtained from PBMCs or a T cell subset sorted from them (not recorded which). This TCR derives from a man between 18 and 35 years old who had mild COVID-19 (a few samples of this study predate the infection). Cell type and time point are not known.

The CDR3 coding sequence is TGTGCTAGTGGTACCGAGACTAGCGGGGGGGTGCCCCAAGAGACCCAGTACTTC. This codes for CASGTETSGGVPQETQYF. This chain connects TRBV12-5 to TRBJ2-5; 14 nucleotides agree with TRBD2. The germline V gene has CDR1 LGHNT and CDR2 FRNRAP. This CDR3 contains 18 residues. Losses at the gene ends were 5 bases for V and 1 base for J; bases not matched to a gene: 9.